This entry is about one T cell receptor (beta chain). Its target is unknown. The sample comes from a study of T cell responses to AZD1222 COVID-19 vaccine. Study-level background: Investigators merged groups given second doses at roughly 4 or roughly 12 weeks.

This CDR3 has 15 amino acids. The V end was cut by 0 bases, the J end by 5 bases, with 15 bases between. Germline CDR1 reads SGDLS; CDR2 reads YYNGEE. Study observations and caveats: As reported, nearly half of all spike-specific TCRs target variant regions that are unmutated. Among those given AZD1222, only 5 to 7 were seropositive at baseline.

Using immunoSEQ multiplex PCR, the repertoire was profiled, and TCRdb retains in-frame clones only, with some absent. In the table there are fewer than 150,000 clones, around 92% of which are singletons. The TCR originated in an adult in good health. This chain links TRBV9 with TRBJ2-7, with a weak D call TRBD2 (5 bases). The material was peripheral blood, obtained on day 0 of AZD1222 vaccination. The CDR3 DNA sequence: TGTGCCAGCAGCGTAGCTAAAGAGGGAAAGGACGAGCAGTACTTC. Translation gives CASSVAKEGKDEQYF. Filled out from reference TRBV9 and TRBJ2-7, the complete variable domain reads DSGVTQTPKHLITATGQRVTLRCSPRSGDLSVYWYQQSLDQGLQFLIQYYNGEERAKGNILERFSAQQFPDLHSELNLSSLELGDSALYFCASSVAKEGKDEQYFGPGTRLTVT.